The 24 T cell receptor beta chains below all came from one sample that was sequenced in a study of blood T cells in healthy people across ages (dated by TCRdb to about 2015). Library method: 5' RACE. Sequencing was carried out with an Illumina HiSeq 2500. A second PCR of roughly 6 to 11 cycles was performed with a sample-barcoded 5' primer and a J-beta primer mix. In TCRdb, the public reads were trimmed at Q25 with fastp and aligned with MiXCR, with productive beta chains retained. Rows are combined by CDR3 protein, so each entry shows the most common genes and DNA. In all, the sample holds some 1.4 million distinct CDR3 sequences, and approximately 40% of those were seen once. The ten largest clones take up approximately 7.9% of the sample. Sequenced input: blood. The receptor source for this set is a woman under 30 in good health.

This clonotype was counted only a few times. The gene calls are TRBV3-1 and TRBJ1-2; no reliable D call. This CDR3 is built from 15 residues. Trimming pared 1 base from V and 4 bases from J, leaving 13 bases between. CDR1 and CDR2 (germline): LGHDT, YNNKEL (reference sequence). For the CDR3, the DNA is TGTGCCAGCAGCCAAGGGCTTGCCCTGACCTATGGCTACACCTTC. It encodes CASSQGLALTYGYTF.

This clonotype has a handful of counts. The chain carries TRBV7-2 and TRBJ2-7, with 7 bases lining up with TRBD2. Germline lookup yields CDR1 SGHTA and CDR2 FQGNSA. V lost 1 base to trimming and J lost 2 bases; unmatched junction nucleotides: 5. The CDR3 runs 15 residues. CDR3 bases: TGTGCCAGCAGCTTAGACCTCGGGAGGACCTACGAGCAGTACTTC. This sequence encodes CASSLDLGRTYEQYF.

The sample holds a few counts of this clonotype. The chain has TRBV27 and TRBJ1-1; D remains ambiguous. V was pared by 5 bases and J by 0 bases, with 10 bases between. CDR3 length: 14 amino acids. CDR1 and CDR2 from the germline V gene are MNHEY and SMNVEV (reference sequence). CDR3 sequence reads: CASSAFLVNTEAFF. The CDR3 DNA sequence: TGTGCCAGCAGTGCATTCCTAGTGAACACTGAAGCTTTCTTT.

This clonotype was detected many times. V usage is TRBV29-1 and J usage is TRBJ2-7, with 7 bases aligning to TRBD1. The CDR3 spans 12 residues. The trim removed 4 bases at V and 7 bases at J, leaving 7 bases unmatched. CDR1 and CDR2 (germline): SQVTM, ANQGSEA. CDR3 protein: CSVARGTAEQYF. The CDR3, as DNA: TGCAGCGTTGCGCGTGGGACAGCTGAGCAGTACTTC.

Details on this clonotype: One end of the junction is discordant with germline, which a read error may explain. This sequence joins TRBV20-1 and TRBJ1-2; 8 bases align to TRBD1. CDR3 length equals 14 residues. Germline loops: CDR1 DFQATT, CDR2 SNEGSKA (reference sequence). In DNA form, the CDR3 reads TGCAGTGCTAGAGATGGACAGGGACTCTATGGCTGCACCTTC. This gives the protein CSARDGQGLYGCTF.

V and J are TRBV5-1 and TRBJ2-3; TRBD2 might be the D (6 bases). The CDR3 totals 16 residues. Trimming cost V 5 bases and J 0 bases, with 16 bases left between them. Germline-derived CDR1 and CDR2 are SGHRS and YFSETQ. CDR3 residues: CASRTGRGPSTDTQYF. The CDR3 coding sequence is TGCGCCAGCAGGACCGGGCGGGGTCCAAGCACAGATACGCAGTATTTT.

Of note for this clonotype: One end of the junction varies from germline; a read error may be responsible. This chain uses TRBV7-3 with TRBJ2-1; D is ambiguous. The germline V gene encodes CDR1 SGHTA and CDR2 FQGTGA. The CDR3 extends over 14 amino acids. The CDR3 DNA sequence: TGTGCCAGCAGCCTAACCCGGGTTCGGAATGAGCAGTTCTTC. Its translation is CASSLTRVRNEQFF. Filled out from reference TRBV7-3 and TRBJ2-1, the complete variable domain reads GAGVSQTPSNKVTEKGKYVELRCDPISGHTALYWYRQSLGQGPEFLIYFQGTGAADDSGLPNDRFFAVRPEGSVSTLKIQRTERGDSAVYLCASSLTRVRNEQFFGPGTRLTVL.

This chain links TRBV20-1 with TRBJ2-5; D is possibly TRBD1 or TRBD2 (5 bases each). CDR1 and CDR2 (germline): DFQATT, SNEGSKA (reference sequence). CDR3 length: 12 residues. Trimming shortened V by 3 bases and J by 4 bases, and 9 bases separated the two germline ends. The CDR3 loop reads CSARVGVETQYF. The CDR3 DNA reads as TGCAGTGCTAGGGTGGGGGTAGAGACCCAGTACTTC.

There are many counts of this clonotype. J is TRBJ2-3 and V is TRBV7-8, with 13 bases identical to TRBD2. The CDR3 consists of 18 residues. Germline V gene data show CDR1 as SGHVS and CDR2 as FQNEAQ. The junction had 8 bases not matched to a gene; V was cut back by 5 bases and J by 0 bases. The CDR3 bases are TGTGCCAGCAGCCTTGGACTAGCGGGGGCTGCTAGCACAGATACGCAGTATTTT. Amino acids: CASSLGLAGAASTDTQYF.

The chain employs TRBV5-1 and TRBJ2-3; possible D gene TRBD2, 5 bases. CDR3 length equals 15 residues. V gave up 0 bases and J gave up 6 bases, with 14 bases separating them. The germline CDR1 and CDR2 sequences are SGHRS and YFSETQ. As DNA, the CDR3 is TGCGCCAGCAGCTTGGAGCTGAGAGGGCGGGATACGCAGTATTTT. Amino acids: CASSLELRGRDTQYF.

The chain is built from TRBV20-1 and TRBJ1-1, with TRBD1 identical over 9 bases. Germline lookup yields CDR1 DFQATT and CDR2 SNEGSKA (reference sequence). Losses at the gene ends were 5 bases for V and 6 bases for J; bases not matched to a gene: 7. The CDR3 extends over 13 amino acids. The CDR3 spells CSASDRGYAEAFF. CDR3 DNA sequence: TGCAGTGCTTCGGACAGGGGCTACGCTGAAGCTTTCTTT.

The sample holds a few counts of this clonotype. The J gene is TRBJ2-3, the V gene TRBV30, with D possibly matching TRBD1 (6 bases). This CDR3 has 15 amino acids. Between the trimmed V and J ends, which lost 4 bases and 4 bases, there was a span of 18 bases. Germline-derived CDR1 and CDR2 are GTSNPN and SVGIG (reference sequence). As DNA, the CDR3 is TGTGCCTGGAACCCGGAAGGGGGATACGCAGATACGCAGTATTTT. This translates into CAWNPEGGYADTQYF.

A few counts support this clonotype. The chain links TRBV5-1 to TRBJ2-7, with TRBD1 matching 7 bases. Per germline, CDR1 SGHRS and CDR2 YFSETQ. CDR3 length equals 14 residues. With 4 bases clipped from V and 2 bases from J, the junction kept 6 bases outside the gene matches. The CDR3 sequence: CASSQWDRTYEQYF. CDR3 in DNA: TGCGCCAGCAGCCAATGGGACAGAACCTACGAGCAGTACTTC.

This chain links TRBV10-3 with TRBJ2-4; tentatively, D is TRBD1 (6 bases). Trimming removed 4 bases at V and 5 bases at J, with 9 bases between. The CDR3 has 13 amino acids. CDR1 and CDR2 (germline): ENHRY, SYGVKD. CDR3 sequence: CAISGDIQNIQYF. The CDR3 DNA is TGTGCCATCAGTGGGGACATCCAAAACATTCAGTACTTC.

This clonotype has a handful of counts. The gene calls are TRBV4-1 and TRBJ2-1; a possible D gene is TRBD2 (6 bases). Trimming cost V 4 bases and J 0 bases, with 13 bases left between them. CDR1 MGHRA and CDR2 YSYEKL come from the germline V gene. The CDR3 is 16 amino acids. This CDR3 reads CASSREEPSSYNEQFF. Here the CDR3 DNA reads TGCGCCAGCAGCCGGGAGGAGCCCAGCTCCTACAATGAGCAGTTCTTC.

The chain combines TRBV4-1 with TRBJ1-5; D might be TRBD1 (6 bases). Germline CDR1 and CDR2: MGHRA and YSYEKL. This CDR3 comprises 17 residues. V lost 1 base to trimming and J lost 4 bases, with 17 bases between them. The CDR3 sequence: CASSQVEGGTLNQPQHF. CDR3 bases: TGCGCCAGCAGCCAAGTCGAGGGCGGGACACTGAATCAGCCCCAGCATTTT.

The genes are TRBV10-3 and TRBJ1-2, with a tentative D call TRBD1 (5 bases). From germline, CDR1 is ENHRY and CDR2 SYGVKD. The CDR3 is 14 amino acids. Trimming left V 0 bases short and J 4 bases short, with 9 bases between. This CDR3 is CAISESGRLYGYTF. The DNA of the CDR3 is TGTGCCATCAGTGAGTCGGGACGGCTCTATGGCTACACCTTC.

This CDR3 is CASRSQGFTEAFF. The CDR3 DNA sequence: TGTGCCAGCCGATCACAGGGATTCACTGAAGCTTTCTTT. V and J are TRBV27 and TRBJ1-1; tentative D call: TRBD1 (6 bases). V lost 8 bases to trimming and J lost 4 bases, with 14 bases between them. Germline CDR1 reads MNHEY; CDR2 reads SMNVEV (reference sequence). The length of the CDR3 is 13 residues.

At least ten counts were recorded for this clonotype. J is TRBJ2-4 and V is TRBV10-3, with TRBD2 matching 7 bases. Germline CDR1 reads ENHRY; CDR2 reads SYGVKD. Trimming at V came to 10 bases and at J to 13 bases, leaving 19 bases not matched to a gene. This CDR3 comprises 14 residues. CDR3 in DNA: TGTGCCACCCTAAGCTCTGGCAGGGTGCGGGAGCAGTACTTC. It specifies CATLSSGRVREQYF.

Worth noting for this clonotype: It may be a read error: a sequence one base away is much more abundant. J is TRBJ2-1 and V is TRBV12-3 or TRBV12-4; 8 nucleotides line up with TRBD2. The DNA end is a closer match to TRBJ2-7, so the J assignment may be wrong. The length of the CDR3 is 15 residues. The CDR3: CASSSPGSGANEQYF. CDR3 DNA: TGTGCCAGCAGTTCACCGGGTAGCGGGGCCAATGAGCAGTACTTC.

The chain joins TRBV6-5 to TRBJ2-5; 8 nucleotides agree with TRBD1. CDR3 length equals 16 residues. In germline, CDR1 is MNHEY, CDR2 SVGAGI. The V and J ends lost 0 bases and 5 bases, in that order; junction bases with no gene match: 8. The CDR3 loop is CASSYSPQGARETQYF. Here the CDR3 DNA reads TGTGCCAGCAGTTACTCCCCCCAGGGGGCTAGGGAGACCCAGTACTTC.

This CDR3 is CASSPHGGYETQYF. In DNA, the CDR3 is TGCGCCAGCAGCCCCCATGGAGGGTACGAGACCCAGTACTTC. The chain has TRBV5-1 and TRBJ2-5, with D maybe TRBD2 (6 bases). The germline gives CDR1 SGHRS, CDR2 YFSETQ. The CDR3 is 14 amino acids. Deletions cut 4 bases from V and 5 bases from J, with 15 bases between. The full variable domain, rest sourced from reference TRBV5-1 and TRBJ2-5, is KAGVTQTPRYLIKTRGQQVTLSCSPISGHRSVSWYQQTPGQGLQFLFEYFSETQRNKGNFPGRFSGRQFSNSRSEMNVSTLELGDSALYLCASSPHGGYETQYFGPGTRLLVL.

About this clonotype: Its ends do not fully match the called genes, so a read error is possible. This rearrangement joins TRBV5-1 to TRBJ1-2; D remains ambiguous. Germline lookup yields CDR1 SGHRS and CDR2 YFSETQ. CDR3 length: 20 amino acids. The CDR3 reads CASSLWYQRTRTRYRYDYTF. Written as DNA, the CDR3 is TGCGCCAGCAGCCTGTGGTACCAGAGGACTCGGACTAGGTATCGATATGACTACACCTTC. Looking up the rest from reference TRBV5-1 and TRBJ1-2 gives the full variable domain: KAGVTQTPRYLIKTRGQQVTLSCSPISGHRSVSWYQQTPGQGLQFLFEYFSETQRNKGNFPGRFSGRQFSNSRSEMNVSTLELGDSALYLCASSLWYQRTRTRYRYDYTFGSGTRLTVV.

This clonotype was counted only a few times. The rearrangement joins TRBV4-1 to TRBJ1-4; D is unresolved. Germline CDR1 and CDR2: MGHRA and YSYEKL. The CDR3 covers 15 residues. V lost 3 bases and J lost 2, with 10 bases in between. This chain's CDR3 is CASSHGADTNEKLFF. Written as DNA, the CDR3 is TGCGCCAGCAGCCACGGCGCAGATACTAATGAAAAACTGTTTTTT.